Listed below are T cell receptor beta chains from one sample, sequenced in a study of cytomegalovirus exposure and HLA in healthy donors. TCRdb keeps only in-frame clones here, not all; method: immunoSEQ multiplex PCR. The table includes 130,000 or so clones, over 75% detected once. The source material was PBMCs. The receptors derive from a man aged 35 to 55 in good health and CMV-seronegative. CDR3s include the opening cysteine and the closing phenylalanine or tryptophan. Fields, in order: clone size, D gene, V gene, J gene, CDR3 DNA, CDR3 protein. A D gene is named only where the DNA matches it firmly. Not every row has a clone size; where given, it reads once, few, many or a size class.

clone_size: .
d_call: .
v_call: TRBV6-1
j_call: TRBJ1-2
cdr3_nt: TGTGCCAGCAGTGATTCCCAGGGGACCTATGGCTACACCTTC
cdr3_aa: CASSDSQGTYGYTF

clone_size: .
d_call: .
v_call: TRBV28
j_call: TRBJ1-1
cdr3_nt: TGTGCCAGCAGTTTTGTCAGGGCGAACACTGAAGCTTTCTTT
cdr3_aa: CASSFVRANTEAFF

clone_size: .
d_call: .
v_call: TRBV28
j_call: TRBJ1-5
cdr3_nt: TGTGCCGTTGACCGGGGCAATCAGCCCCAGCATTTT
cdr3_aa: CAVDRGNQPQHF

clone_size: .
d_call: TRBD1
v_call: TRBV5-8
j_call: TRBJ2-5
cdr3_nt: TGTGCCAGCAGCTTCCCGGGACAGGGTTCAGAGACCCAGTACTTC
cdr3_aa: CASSFPGQGSETQYF

clone_size: .
d_call: .
v_call: TRBV6-5
j_call: TRBJ1-1
cdr3_nt: TGTGCCAGCAGTTACAGGGGCATCGCCACTGAAGCTTTCTTT
cdr3_aa: CASSYRGIATEAFF

clone_size: .
d_call: TRBD1
v_call: TRBV12-5
j_call: TRBJ1-5
cdr3_nt: TGTGCTAGTGGCCCGGACAGGGTTCAGCCCCAGCATTTT
cdr3_aa: CASGPDRVQPQHF

clone_size: .
d_call: TRBD2
v_call: TRBV29-1
j_call: TRBJ2-3
cdr3_nt: TGCAGCGCCGGGGGGGCCGGAGGCACAGATACGCAGTATTTT
cdr3_aa: CSAGGAGGTDTQYF

clone_size: .
d_call: .
v_call: TRBV11-2
j_call: TRBJ1-2
cdr3_nt: TGTGCCAGCAGTCCCTACTCTGTCTTCTATGGCTACACCTTC
cdr3_aa: CASSPYSVFYGYTF

clone_size: .
d_call: .
v_call: TRBV21-1
j_call: TRBJ1-1
cdr3_nt: TGTGCCAGCAGCAGAGGCCGGACAGGGTCAATAACTGAAGCTTTCTTT
cdr3_aa: CASSRGRTGSITEAFF

clone_size: .
d_call: TRBD1
v_call: TRBV27
j_call: TRBJ2-7
cdr3_nt: TGTGCCAGCAGAACAGACCGGGACAGGCGGGCCTACGAGCAGTACTTC
cdr3_aa: CASRTDRDRRAYEQYF

clone_size: .
d_call: TRBD1
v_call: TRBV14
j_call: TRBJ1-1
cdr3_nt: TGTGCCAGCAGCCCCCTTACAGGGGCTAGAACTGAAGCTTTCTTT
cdr3_aa: CASSPLTGARTEAFF

clone_size: once
d_call: TRBD2
v_call: TRBV11-2
j_call: TRBJ2-3
cdr3_nt: TGTGCCAGCAGCACTAGCGGGGGGCGCCCGTATTTT
cdr3_aa: CASSTSGGRPYF

clone_size: .
d_call: .
v_call: TRBV25-1
j_call: TRBJ1-1
cdr3_nt: TGTGCCAGCAGTGAATCCCACGGGAACACTGAAGCTTTCTTT
cdr3_aa: CASSESHGNTEAFF

clone_size: .
d_call: TRBD1
v_call: TRBV10-3
j_call: TRBJ2-5
cdr3_nt: TGTGCCATCAGGGGACAGGGGGCAGGGGAGACCCAGTACTTC
cdr3_aa: CAIRGQGAGETQYF

clone_size: .
d_call: .
v_call: TRBV19
j_call: TRBJ1-3
cdr3_nt: TGTGCCAGTAGTCAAACAGGGTCCGGTGGAAACACCATATATTTT
cdr3_aa: CASSQTGSGGNTIYF

clone_size: .
d_call: TRBD1
v_call: TRBV28
j_call: TRBJ1-5
cdr3_nt: TGTGCCAGCAGTAGCGACAGGGCTCAGCATTTT
cdr3_aa: CASSSDRAQHF

clone_size: few
d_call: TRBD1
v_call: TRBV7-6
j_call: TRBJ1-5
cdr3_nt: TGTGCCAGCAGCTTAAACAGGGGGCTGACTCAGCCCCAGCATTTT
cdr3_aa: CASSLNRGLTQPQHF

clone_size: .
d_call: .
v_call: TRBV5-8
j_call: TRBJ2-2
cdr3_nt: TGTGCCAGCAGCCCTTCCAGCAGGGATGACGGGGAGCTGTTTTTT
cdr3_aa: CASSPSSRDDGELFF

clone_size: .
d_call: .
v_call: TRBV7-8
j_call: TRBJ2-2
cdr3_nt: TGTGCCAGCAGCTTAGTGGGACTGGGCGCCGGGGAGCTGTTTTTT
cdr3_aa: CASSLVGLGAGELFF

clone_size: .
d_call: .
v_call: TRBV30
j_call: TRBJ1-3
cdr3_nt: TGTGCCTGGAGTGTAGGAGGATCTGGAAACACCATATATTTT
cdr3_aa: CAWSVGGSGNTIYF

clone_size: .
d_call: .
v_call: TRBV28
j_call: TRBJ1-5
cdr3_nt: TGTGCCAGCAGTTTTCAGGGGCTTCAGCCCCAGCATTTT
cdr3_aa: CASSFQGLQPQHF

clone_size: .
d_call: TRBD2
v_call: TRBV28
j_call: TRBJ2-3
cdr3_nt: TGTGCCACCACACGAAGCGGGAATCTCGCAGATACGCAGTATTTT
cdr3_aa: CATTRSGNLADTQYF

clone_size: .
d_call: .
v_call: TRBV18
j_call: TRBJ2-5
cdr3_nt: TGTGCCAGCTCACCACTAACTAGGAAAGAGACCCAGTACTTC
cdr3_aa: CASSPLTRKETQYF

clone_size: .
d_call: .
v_call: TRBV2
j_call: TRBJ2-3
cdr3_nt: TGTGCCGGAAAAGATAGGGACAAAGGCACAGATACGCAGTATTTT
cdr3_aa: CAGKDRDKGTDTQYF

clone_size: .
d_call: .
v_call: TRBV28
j_call: TRBJ2-2
cdr3_nt: TGTGCCAGCAGGGGAGCGTTGGGGAACACCGGGGAGCTGTTTTTT
cdr3_aa: CASRGALGNTGELFF

clone_size: .
d_call: .
v_call: TRBV10-2
j_call: TRBJ1-3
cdr3_nt: TGCGCCAGCAGTGAAACCAGGGTTACCGGCTCTGGAAACACCATATATTTT
cdr3_aa: CASSETRVTGSGNTIYF

clone_size: .
d_call: .
v_call: TRBV7-2
j_call: TRBJ2-7
cdr3_nt: TGTGCCAGCAGCTTTCTTTCGTGGGGAGGAGGCCCCGAGCAGTACTTC
cdr3_aa: CASSFLSWGGGPEQYF

clone_size: once
d_call: TRBD1
v_call: TRBV19
j_call: TRBJ2-7
cdr3_nt: TGTGCCAGTAACAGGGGAATAGGCTACGAGCAGTACTTC
cdr3_aa: CASNRGIGYEQYF

clone_size: .
d_call: .
v_call: TRBV27
j_call: TRBJ1-1
cdr3_nt: TGTGCCAGCAAAAGAGAAATGAACACTGAAGCTTTCTTT
cdr3_aa: CASKREMNTEAFF

clone_size: few
d_call: .
v_call: TRBV19
j_call: TRBJ2-3
cdr3_nt: TGTGCCAGTAGCCCTTCAGGGGATACGCAGTATTTT
cdr3_aa: CASSPSGDTQYF

clone_size: .
d_call: .
v_call: TRBV9
j_call: TRBJ2-3
cdr3_nt: TGTGCCAGCAGCGTAGCACAGGGCGGTTCCACAGATACGCAGTATTTT
cdr3_aa: CASSVAQGGSTDTQYF

clone_size: .
d_call: .
v_call: TRBV2
j_call: TRBJ2-3
cdr3_nt: TGTGCCAGCACCCGCCGTGGGGGGACCACAGATACGCAGTATTTT
cdr3_aa: CASTRRGGTTDTQYF

clone_size: .
d_call: TRBD1
v_call: TRBV2
j_call: TRBJ1-4
cdr3_nt: TGTGCCAGCAAGGGGGCGCTGGGTGAAAAACTGTTTTTT
cdr3_aa: CASKGALGEKLFF

clone_size: .
d_call: TRBD2
v_call: TRBV27
j_call: TRBJ2-2
cdr3_nt: TGTGCCAGCAGTTTACCTAGCGGGGCGTGGGAGCTGTTTTTT
cdr3_aa: CASSLPSGAWELFF

clone_size: .
d_call: .
v_call: TRBV7-2
j_call: TRBJ2-1
cdr3_nt: TGTGCCAGCAGCTTCGTCTCCTACAATGAGCAGTTCTTC
cdr3_aa: CASSFVSYNEQFF

clone_size: .
d_call: .
v_call: TRBV9
j_call: TRBJ1-1
cdr3_nt: TGTGCCAGCAGCTTCCAGGCTACCTCCACTGAAGCTTTCTTT
cdr3_aa: CASSFQATSTEAFF

clone_size: .
d_call: TRBD1
v_call: TRBV7-8
j_call: TRBJ2-4
cdr3_nt: TGTGCCAGCAGCAAACTCACCGGGGACAGTCAGTACTTC
cdr3_aa: CASSKLTGDSQYF

clone_size: .
d_call: TRBD2
v_call: TRBV9
j_call: TRBJ2-7
cdr3_nt: TGTGCCAGCAGCGCATCGACTAGCGGGATCTACGAGCAGTACTTC
cdr3_aa: CASSASTSGIYEQYF

clone_size: .
d_call: .
v_call: TRBV19
j_call: TRBJ1-1
cdr3_nt: TGTGCCAGTAGTATTAGGGGGTTTGAAGCTTTCTTT
cdr3_aa: CASSIRGFEAFF

clone_size: .
d_call: TRBD2
v_call: TRBV7-7
j_call: TRBJ2-1
cdr3_nt: TGTGCCAGCAGCTTAGCGGGGGAGGGTGAGCAGTTCTTC
cdr3_aa: CASSLAGEGEQFF

clone_size: .
d_call: .
v_call: TRBV18
j_call: TRBJ2-3
cdr3_nt: TGTGCCAGCTCACCGTCCGGGACTTCCCGCACAGATACGCAGTATTTT
cdr3_aa: CASSPSGTSRTDTQYF

clone_size: .
d_call: .
v_call: TRBV7-9
j_call: TRBJ1-1
cdr3_nt: TGTTCCAGCAGCTTAGCCGGCGGGGCGAACACTGAAGCTTTCTTT
cdr3_aa: CSSSLAGGANTEAFF